Listed below are T cell receptor beta chains from one sample, sequenced in a study of cytomegalovirus exposure and HLA in healthy donors. Repertoires were generated with immunoSEQ multiplex PCR, while TCRdb's copy carries only in-frame clones and drops some. The sample shows about 160,000 clones, roughly four fifths of them seen only once. Sequencing input: PBMCs. These receptors all stem from a woman between 35 and 50 years old in good health and CMV-seronegative. Both conserved end residues are part of each CDR3. D genes are given only for firm matches. Clone size appears in some rows only: once, few, many, or a class for an expanded clone.

>TRBJ2-7|.|TRBV6-1|TRBD1
CASSERTGGISYEQYF
TGTGCCAGCAGTGAGAGGACAGGGGGCATCTCCTACGAGCAGTACTTC
>TRBJ2-1|.|TRBV18|.
CASSPMEGRNNEQFF
TGTGCCAGCTCACCAATGGAGGGCCGCAACAATGAGCAGTTCTTC
>TRBJ2-7|.|TRBV4-1|TRBD2
CASSQEGSGSPSGEQYF
TGCGCCAGCAGCCAAGAGGGTAGCGGGAGTCCCTCTGGGGAGCAGTACTTC
>TRBJ2-1|.|TRBV21-1|.
CASSKGGRVYNEQFF
TGTGCCAGCAGCAAAGGCGGGAGGGTCTACAATGAGCAGTTCTTC
>TRBJ1-5|.|TRBV2|TRBD1
CASSSTGDQPQHF
TGTGCCAGCAGTTCGACAGGGGATCAGCCCCAGCATTTT
>TRBJ2-3|once|TRBV2|TRBD2
CASCLFVLAGELGTDTQYF
TGTGCCAGCTGCCTTTTTGTACTAGCGGGAGAACTCGGCACAGATACGCAGTATTTT
>TRBJ2-1|.|TRBV9|TRBD2
CASSVGASGGNEQFF
TGTGCCAGCAGCGTAGGGGCTAGCGGGGGGAATGAGCAGTTCTTC
>TRBJ2-7|.|TRBV5-5|TRBD2
CASSLEATSTYEQYF
TGTGCCAGCAGCTTGGAGGCGACTAGCACCTACGAGCAGTACTTC
>TRBJ1-3|.|TRBV30|.
CAWSRGGALAADTIYF
TGTGCCTGGAGTCGGGGGGGGGCACTCGCGGCGGACACCATATATTTT
>TRBJ1-2|.|TRBV25-1|.
CATSPEGGLRGYTF
TGTGCCACCTCACCGGAGGGAGGGTTGAGAGGCTACACCTTC
>TRBJ1-3|.|TRBV19|.
CASSPRGRPPGNTIYF
TGTGCCAGTAGTCCCCGGGGAAGGCCCCCTGGAAACACCATATATTTT
>TRBJ2-3|.|TRBV15|.
CATSRDGGRQGTDTQYF
TGTGCCACCAGCAGAGACGGGGGGAGACAGGGCACAGATACGCAGTATTTT
>TRBJ1-2|.|TRBV9|TRBD1
CASSAAPNRGSGGYTF
TGTGCCAGCAGCGCCGCCCCTAACAGGGGAAGTGGAGGCTACACCTTC
>TRBJ2-7|.|TRBV5-4|TRBD2
CASSFGAGVYEQYF
TGTGCCAGCAGCTTTGGAGCGGGGGTCTACGAGCAGTACTTC
>TRBJ1-1|.|TRBV18|.
CASSPPGFLEPAEAFF
TGTGCCAGCTCACCTCCAGGGTTTTTGGAACCCGCTGAAGCTTTCTTT
>TRBJ1-5|.|TRBV6-1|.
CASSEVGTGQPQHF
TGTGCCAGCAGTGAGGTAGGAACGGGGCAGCCCCAGCATTTT
>TRBJ2-2|.|TRBV1|.
CTSSSSISGRMAGELFF
TGCACCAGCAGCTCAAGTATTAGCGGGAGGATGGCCGGGGAGCTGTTTTTT
>TRBJ1-2|.|TRBV7-2|TRBD1
CASSPRTGVNYGYTF
TGTGCCAGCAGCCCTAGGACAGGGGTCAACTATGGCTACACCTTC
>TRBJ2-3|.|TRBV5-8|.
CASSLDRGSTDTQYF
TGTGCCAGCAGCTTGGATCGCGGTAGCACAGATACGCAGTATTTT
>TRBJ1-2|.|TRBV5-8|TRBD1
CASSPGQGATYGYTF
TGTGCCAGCAGCCCTGGACAGGGGGCGACCTATGGCTACACCTTC
>TRBJ1-2|few|TRBV29-1|.
CSVVEPPYGYTF
TGCAGCGTTGTGGAGCCACCGTATGGCTACACCTTC
>TRBJ1-2|few|TRBV2|.
CASSLPQGVGYGYTF
TGTGCCAGCAGCCTACCGCAGGGTGTGGGCTATGGCTACACCTTC
>TRBJ1-4|few|TRBV13|.
CASSQWPGGELFF
TGTGCCAGCAGCCAGTGGCCGGGAGGGGAACTGTTTTTT
>TRBJ2-3|.|TRBV9|.
CASSKRGDTKSDTQYF
TGTGCCAGCAGCAAAAGAGGGGACACGAAGTCAGATACGCAGTATTTT
>TRBJ2-7|.|TRBV6-5|TRBD2
CASIAGGSSYEQYF
TGTGCCAGCATAGCGGGAGGAAGCTCCTACGAGCAGTACTTC
>TRBJ1-2|.|TRBV11-2|TRBD1
CASSLSGQGAMVGYTF
TGTGCCAGCAGCTTGTCGGGACAGGGGGCAATGGTTGGCTACACCTTC
>TRBJ1-1|once|TRBV27|.
CASSLLGTPRPEAFF
TGTGCCAGCAGTTTACTTGGGACACCTAGGCCTGAAGCTTTCTTT
>TRBJ2-2|.|TRBV5-1|.
CASSLRQNTGELFF
TGCGCCAGCAGCTTGAGACAAAACACCGGGGAGCTGTTTTTT
>TRBJ1-4|few|TRBV6-5|TRBD1
CASRKTGEDEKLFF
TGTGCCAGCAGGAAGACAGGGGAGGATGAAAAACTGTTTTTT
>TRBJ1-1|.|TRBV6-1|.
CASIRSGGTRTEAFF
TGTGCCAGCATCCGGTCGGGAGGGACGAGGACTGAAGCTTTCTTT
>TRBJ2-7|.|TRBV18|.
CASSPGTSSYEQYF
TGTGCCAGCTCACCGGGAACTAGCTCCTACGAGCAGTACTTC
>TRBJ2-7|few|TRBV5-6|.
CASSELTDRSTTYEQYF
TGTGCCAGCAGTGAACTAACCGACAGGAGCACAACCTACGAGCAGTACTTC
>TRBJ2-3|.|TRBV2|.
CASSVAGSPDTQYF
TGTGCCAGCAGTGTGGCAGGGTCCCCAGATACGCAGTATTTT
>TRBJ1-1|.|TRBV29-1|.
CSVEGGRVEAFF
TGCAGCGTTGAAGGGGGGCGGGTTGAAGCTTTCTTT
>TRBJ2-3|.|TRBV9|TRBD2
CASSPNPGTSATDTQYF
TGTGCCAGCAGCCCAAACCCGGGGACTAGCGCCACAGATACGCAGTATTTT
>TRBJ1-3|.|TRBV6-1|.
CASSALRSGNTIYF
TGTGCCAGCAGTGCCCTGCGCTCTGGAAACACCATATATTTT
>TRBJ2-1|.|TRBV2|TRBD2
CASRLWTSGRGEQFF
TGTGCCAGCAGACTCTGGACTAGCGGGAGAGGTGAGCAGTTCTTC
>TRBJ1-1|.|TRBV2|TRBD1
CASKQGPLNTEAFF
TGTGCCAGCAAACAGGGGCCGCTGAACACTGAAGCTTTCTTT
>TRBJ2-3|.|TRBV6-5|.
CASSAGPSTDTQYF
TGTGCCAGCAGTGCGGGACCTAGCACAGATACGCAGTATTTT
>TRBJ2-7|few|TRBV9|.
CASSVEGRGNEQYF
TGTGCCAGCAGCGTAGAAGGCAGGGGTAACGAGCAGTACTTC
>TRBJ1-5|.|TRBV12-5|.
CASGLDTNQPQHF
TGTGCTAGTGGTTTGGACACCAATCAGCCCCAGCATTTT
>TRBJ2-1|.|TRBV7-7|TRBD2
CASSSEAGGPRNEQFF
TGTGCTAGCAGCTCCGAAGCGGGAGGGCCTAGAAATGAGCAGTTCTTC
>TRBJ2-6|.|TRBV7-7|.
CASSPGSFTSGANVLTF
TGTGCTAGCAGCCCCGGGTCTTTCACCTCTGGGGCCAACGTCCTGACTTTC
>TRBJ2-7|.|TRBV25-1|.
CASRGTSSYEQYF
TGTGCCAGCAGAGGTACTAGCTCCTACGAGCAGTACTTC
>TRBJ1-1|.|TRBV28|TRBD1
CASLSGTGDTEAFF
TGTGCCAGTCTTTCCGGGACAGGGGACACTGAAGCTTTCTTT
>TRBJ2-1|.|TRBV6-6|.
CASSHDRSYNEQFF
TGTGCCAGCAGTCACGACAGGAGTTACAATGAGCAGTTCTTC
>TRBJ2-1|few|TRBV10-1|.
CAPKGRLAHYYSYNEQFF
TGCGCCCCCAAGGGGAGGCTAGCGCACTATTACTCCTACAATGAGCAGTTCTTC
>TRBJ2-3|once|TRBV27|.
CASMWVGGDTQYF
TGTGCCAGCATGTGGGTGGGGGGAGATACGCAGTATTTT
>TRBJ2-1|.|TRBV6-5|.
CASSLAAYNEQFF
TGTGCCAGCAGTTTAGCGGCTTACAATGAGCAGTTCTTC